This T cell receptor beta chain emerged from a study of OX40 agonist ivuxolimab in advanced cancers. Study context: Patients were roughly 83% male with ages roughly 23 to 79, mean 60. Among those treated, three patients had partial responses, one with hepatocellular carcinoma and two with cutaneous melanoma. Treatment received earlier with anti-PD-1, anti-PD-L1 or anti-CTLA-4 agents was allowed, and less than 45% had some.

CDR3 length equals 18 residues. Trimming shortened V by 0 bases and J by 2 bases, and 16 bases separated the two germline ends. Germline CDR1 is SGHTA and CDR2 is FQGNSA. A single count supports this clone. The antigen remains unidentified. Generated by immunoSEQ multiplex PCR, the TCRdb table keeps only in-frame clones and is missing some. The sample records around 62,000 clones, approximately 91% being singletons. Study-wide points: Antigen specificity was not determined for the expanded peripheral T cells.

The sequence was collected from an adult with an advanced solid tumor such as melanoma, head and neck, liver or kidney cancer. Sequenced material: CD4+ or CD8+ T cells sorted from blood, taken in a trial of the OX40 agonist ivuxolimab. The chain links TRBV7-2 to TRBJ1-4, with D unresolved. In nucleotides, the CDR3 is TGTGCCAGCAGCTTAGCTGTCCGGGGAGCCTTGACTAATGAAAAACTGTTTTTT. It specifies CASSLAVRGALTNEKLFF. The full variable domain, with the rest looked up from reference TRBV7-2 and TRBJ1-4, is GAGVSQSPSNKVTEKGKDVELRCDPISGHTALYWYRQSLGQGLEFLIYFQGNSAPDKSGLPSDRFSAERTGGSVSTLTIQRTQQEDSAVYLCASSLAVRGALTNEKLFFGSGTQLSVL.